Presented here are 3 T cell receptor beta chains from one specimen sequenced in a study of vaccination effects on CD4 cells after COVID-19. Antigen-specific CD4+ T cells expanded by the ViraFEST assay with viral peptide pools were then sequenced. CD4+ T cells were isolated after roughly nine days of culture. Participants completed two doses of the BNT162b2 or mRNA-1273 vaccine. The data were produced by immunoSEQ multiplex PCR, yet TCRdb's version contains in-frame clones alone and is incomplete. The data hold 50,000 to 65,000 clones, with approximately 73% observed a single time. Antigens for these TCRs are unknown. The sequencing used CD4+ T cells from PBMCs cultured with HCoV-229E spike peptides, collected after COVID-19 vaccination. The receptor set was obtained from a human donor who received a COVID-19 vaccine.

The rearrangement links TRBV11-2 to TRBJ2-5; D is perhaps TRBD1 (6 bases). Germline lookup yields CDR1 SGHAT and CDR2 FQNNGV. The CDR3 loop spans 14 amino acids. Between the trimmed V and J ends, which lost 2 bases and 5 bases, there was a span of 12 bases. CDR3 amino acids: CASSLTGFTETQYF. In nucleotides, the CDR3 is TGTGCCAGCAGCTTAACAGGGTTTACGGAGACCCAGTACTTC.

This clone was seen a single time. The V and J genes are TRBV24-1 and TRBJ1-4; a weak D match, TRBD1 (6 bases). The V end was cut by 6 bases, the J end by 7 bases, with 26 bases between. The CDR3 loop spans 18 amino acids. Germline V gene data show CDR1 as KGHDR and CDR2 as SFDVKD. The CDR3 DNA sequence: TGTGCCACCAGTAAGCCCGGGACACTAGGACGAGGGGGTGAAAAACTGTTTTTT. Its protein product is CATSKPGTLGRGGEKLFF.

The chain's CDR3 is CAIASSGGEAFF. CDR3 nucleotide sequence: TGTGCCATCGCTTCTTCAGGGGGCGAAGCTTTCTTT. The rearrangement uses TRBV10-3 and TRBJ1-1, with 8 positions matching TRBD1. CDR3 length equals 12 residues. V lost 8 bases to trimming and J lost 8 bases; unmatched junction nucleotides: 7. Germline CDR1 reads ENHRY; CDR2 reads SYGVKD.